This T cell receptor beta chain was captured in a study of OX40 agonist ivuxolimab in advanced cancers. Study information: Patients' therapy was ivuxolimab, an antibody that acts as an agonist of OX40 (CD134). Three dose-escalation patients had partial responses: one with hepatocellular carcinoma and two with cutaneous melanoma.

Regarding the study as a whole: CD8+ T cells averaged more expanded clones than CD4+. Patients who responded partially at 0.1-3.0 mg/kg showed clonal expansion ranking among the lowest.

The assay was immunoSEQ multiplex PCR, and TCRdb's table has in-frame clones only and misses some. The table has 75,000 to 95,000 clones, around 92% seen once. V lost 3 bases and J lost 3, with 18 bases in between. Germline CDR1 reads MGHDK; CDR2 reads SYGVNS. The CDR3 runs to 16 residues. For this clone: Its matching antigen is unknown.

The receptor was derived from an adult with an advanced solid tumor such as melanoma, head and neck, liver or kidney cancer. Sequenced here: CD4+ or CD8+ T cells sorted from blood, sampled in a trial of the OX40 agonist ivuxolimab. The J gene is TRBJ2-7, the V gene TRBV25-1; possibly TRBD1 for D (7 bases). This CDR3 is CASSDQGGGKRYEQYF. CDR3 DNA sequence: TGTGCCAGCAGTGATCAGGGGGGCGGGAAACGCTACGAGCAGTACTTC.